These 18 T cell receptor beta chains came from one sample sequenced in a study of cytomegalovirus exposure and HLA in healthy donors (dated by TCRdb to 2016 to 2017). The library was produced with the immunoSEQ multiplex PCR assay. A mixture of 60 forward primers for TCR Vbeta segments and 13 reverse primers for TCR Jbeta segments was used in the multiplex PCR. TCRdb holds this immuneACCESS table with in-frame rearrangements only. Some clones are missing; in checked studies, unresolved V genes explain under half, and the rest has no known cause. Within this sample are roughly 110,000 clones, with about 70% of them counted one time only. About 0.92% of the sample lies in the top ten. Sample: PBMCs. The source is a woman aged 25 to 39 in good health and CMV-seronegative.

The rearrangement links TRBV7-9 to TRBJ2-5; no clear D gene. The germline V and J ends were trimmed by 1 base and 3 bases, with 12 bases remaining between them. Germline loops: CDR1 SEHNR, CDR2 FQNEAQ (reference sequence). The CDR3 extends over 15 amino acids. DNA of the CDR3: TGTGCCAGCAGCTTAGTGGAGTTTTCGAAAGAGACCCAGTACTTC. Encoded protein: CASSLVEFSKETQYF.

DNA for the CDR3: TGTGCCAGCGTGGAAAGGGAGAGGCCCGGGGAGCTGTTTTTT. The encoded protein is CASVERERPGELFF. The genes are TRBV11-2 and TRBJ2-2, with TRBD2 as a possible D gene (5 bases). The V and J ends lost 8 bases and 6 bases respectively, with 16 bases between them. The CDR3 contains 14 residues. CDR1 and CDR2 from the germline V gene are SGHAT and FQNNGV.

This clone was recorded a few times. The chain couples TRBV6-1 to TRBJ2-5; 11 bases fit TRBD1. The CDR3 is made up of 15 amino acids. Germline CDR1 MNHNS, CDR2 SASEGT. The ends lost 3 bases at V and 4 bases at J; junction bases unmatched: 4. The CDR3 region has the DNA TGTGCCAGCAGTGAGGGGACAGGGGGATCAGAGACCCAGTACTTC. Translation gives CASSEGTGGSETQYF.

This chain connects TRBV4-1 to TRBJ2-1; 7 positions match TRBD1. Trimming cost V 0 bases and J 5 bases; bases outside gene matches: 4. The length of the CDR3 is 15 residues. Per the germline V gene, CDR1 is MGHRA and CDR2 is YSYEKL. CDR3 sequence (DNA): TGCGCCAGCAGCCAAGAGGCAGGGGGTAACAATGAGCAGTTCTTC. Translated: CASSQEAGGNNEQFF.

This sequence joins TRBV27 and TRBJ1-1; 7 nucleotides match TRBD1. The CDR3 runs to 14 residues. Germline lookup yields CDR1 MNHEY and CDR2 SMNVEV (reference sequence). The V gene end was trimmed by 5 bases and the J gene end by 5 bases; junction bases not matched to a gene: 8. The CDR3 loop is CASSIRAGGTEAFF. CDR3 nucleotides: TGTGCCAGCAGTATACGGGCAGGGGGAACTGAAGCTTTCTTT.

The chain joins TRBV11-2 to TRBJ1-2; maybe TRBD1 (5 bases). The V gene lost 7 bases and the J gene lost 8 bases, with 23 bases spanning the gap. The CDR3 extends over 15 amino acids. CDR1 is SGHAT, CDR2 FQNNGV, per germline. The CDR3 sequence: CASTPPAGQNRGYTF. The CDR3 DNA sequence: TGTGCCAGCACCCCGCCCGCAGGGCAGAATAGGGGCTACACCTTC.

This clone turned up a few times. The rearrangement links TRBV15 to TRBJ1-2, with 10 bases fitting TRBD1. V trimming: 2 bases; J trimming: 8 bases; junction bases outside the gene matches: 14. The CDR3 extends over 17 amino acids. Germline V CDR1 and CDR2: LNHNV, YYDKDF (reference sequence). This CDR3 reads CATSRRDRGPSRRGYTF. The DNA for the CDR3 is TGTGCCACCAGCAGACGTGACAGGGGGCCCTCCCGGCGAGGCTACACCTTC.

This clone appeared a single time. The CDR3: CASSPRLAGRETQYF. DNA for the CDR3: TGTGCCAGCAGCCCTCGGCTAGCGGGGAGAGAGACCCAGTACTTC. The chain employs TRBV4-2 and TRBJ2-5; 9 bases line up with TRBD2. Losses at the gene ends were 4 bases for V and 4 bases for J; bases not matched to a gene: 7. The CDR3 length is 15 residues. Germline V gene data show CDR1 as LGHNA and CDR2 as YNFKEQ.

Only a few counts were recorded for this clone. The DNA of the CDR3 is TGTGCCAGCAGTAACAGGGTTGACTACGAGCAGTACTTC. It codes for CASSNRVDYEQYF. This chain uses TRBV6-1 with TRBJ2-7; D is possibly TRBD1 (6 bases). This CDR3 region has 13 residues. Germline V lookup: CDR1 MNHNS, CDR2 SASEGT. Trimming took off 5 bases at V and 3 bases at J, with 11 bases between the two ends.

The V and J genes are TRBV6-5 and TRBJ2-1; perhaps TRBD2 as D (7 bases). Trimming stripped 0 bases from V and 8 bases from J, with 11 bases between. This CDR3 contains 14 residues. Per germline, CDR1 MNHEY and CDR2 SVGAGI. Written as DNA, the CDR3 is TGTGCCAGCAGTTACTCGGGGGGGGCCGATGAGCAGTTCTTC. Amino acids: CASSYSGGADEQFF.

The chain uses TRBV2 and TRBJ2-6, with D possibly matching TRBD1 (6 bases). The germline V and J ends were trimmed by 8 bases and 0 bases, with 14 bases remaining between them. The CDR3 contains 16 residues. Germline CDR1 SNHLY, CDR2 FYNNEI. The CDR3: CASSWTDNSGANVLTF. The CDR3 DNA follows: TGTGCCAGCTCATGGACAGACAACTCTGGGGCCAACGTCCTGACTTTC.

The V call is TRBV10-3, the J call TRBJ1-6, with TRBD1 matching over 11 bases. Germline V gene data show CDR1 as ENHRY and CDR2 as SYGVKD. V trimming: 4 bases; J trimming: 5 bases; junction bases outside the gene matches: 1. The CDR3 runs 15 residues. This CDR3 is CAISGGQGDNSPLHF. For the CDR3, the DNA is TGTGCCATCAGTGGGGGACAGGGGGATAATTCACCCCTCCACTTT.

The chain uses TRBV5-1 and TRBJ1-5; D call uncertain. The CDR3 sequence is 15 residues long. Trimming removed 0 bases at V and 0 bases at J, with 7 bases between. The germline V gene has CDR1 SGHRS and CDR2 YFSETQ. CDR3 sequence: CASSLEPGSNQPQHF. The CDR3, as DNA: TGCGCCAGCAGCTTGGAGCCCGGTAGCAATCAGCCCCAGCATTTT.

This rearrangement joins TRBV30 to TRBJ1-1, with a possible D match to TRBD1 (5 bases). Germline V gene lookup returns CDR1 GTSNPN and CDR2 SVGIG (reference sequence). This CDR3 spans 15 amino acids. With 3 bases removed from V and 0 bases from J, the gap between germline ends came to 14 bases. The CDR3 nucleotides read TGTGCCTGGAGCGGGAGGGTACAGGTGAACACTGAAGCTTTCTTT. As protein: CAWSGRVQVNTEAFF.

The genes are TRBV10-3 and TRBJ1-1; no clear D gene. The CDR3 length is 16 residues. Germline V CDR1 and CDR2: ENHRY, SYGVKD. Trimming took off 2 bases at V and 0 bases at J, with 13 bases between the two ends. CDR3 in DNA: TGTGCCATCAGTGAGAGTGCGAGGTTCATGAACACTGAAGCTTTCTTT. Translating gives CAISESARFMNTEAFF.

A remark on this clone: The junction does not match germline at one end; this may be a read error. The chain has TRBV7-7 and TRBJ1-4; the match to TRBD1 covers 10 bases. The germline V gene encodes CDR1 SSHAT and CDR2 FNYEAQ (reference sequence). This CDR3 region has 14 residues. The DNA for the CDR3 is TGTGCTAGCAGCCCGGGGACAGGGGTTGAAAAACTGTTTTTT. Translating gives CASSPGTGVEKLFF.

Only a few counts were recorded for this clone. V is TRBV4-1 and J is TRBJ2-7; maybe TRBD2 (5 bases). CDR3 length: 14 residues. V was cut by 8 bases and J by 2 bases, with 16 bases left in between. Looked up from germline, CDR1 is MGHRA and CDR2 is YSYEKL. This chain's CDR3 is CASASEGPPYEQYF. The CDR3 DNA is TGCGCCAGCGCTTCCGAGGGCCCTCCCTACGAGCAGTACTTC.

The chain employs TRBV6-1 and TRBJ1-3; tentative D call: TRBD1 (5 bases). V lost 4 bases and J lost 2, with 12 bases in between. CDR3 size: 15 residues. Germline V lookup: CDR1 MNHNS, CDR2 SASEGT. The CDR3 protein is CASSVRAGPGNTIYF. The DNA for the CDR3 is TGTGCCAGCAGTGTTAGGGCAGGGCCTGGAAACACCATATATTTT.